This TCR beta chain was found in a study of blood T cell repertoires in COVID-19. Study details: Sample material is recorded as cDNA or gDNA derived from T cells, B-cell-depleted T cells, or PBMCs.

The Seattle patients, enrolled during active infection, were followed longitudinally. Trimming cost V 5 bases and J 7 bases, with 12 bases left between them. The CDR3 totals 12 residues. Germline CDR1 and CDR2: SGHVS and FNYEAQ. This clone was seen a handful of times. Per the study methods: It was from reference gene primer amplification that nucleated cell counts were estimated. TCRdb's table, derived via immunoSEQ multiplex PCR, lists solely in-frame clones and lacks some. V, J and clone size reflect that table, while D and trimming were determined from the DNA. In the table there are roughly 140,000 clones, roughly 88% of which are singletons.

Sequences were obtained from peripheral blood. The chain carries TRBV7-6 and TRBJ2-7, with D possibly matching TRBD2 (5 bases). The clonotype comes from a woman aged 55 to 70 with COVID-19, enrolled during active disease. CDR3 in DNA: TGTGCCAGCAGCCCCCCCGGCGGGGAGCAGTACTTC. Protein product: CASSPPGGEQYF.